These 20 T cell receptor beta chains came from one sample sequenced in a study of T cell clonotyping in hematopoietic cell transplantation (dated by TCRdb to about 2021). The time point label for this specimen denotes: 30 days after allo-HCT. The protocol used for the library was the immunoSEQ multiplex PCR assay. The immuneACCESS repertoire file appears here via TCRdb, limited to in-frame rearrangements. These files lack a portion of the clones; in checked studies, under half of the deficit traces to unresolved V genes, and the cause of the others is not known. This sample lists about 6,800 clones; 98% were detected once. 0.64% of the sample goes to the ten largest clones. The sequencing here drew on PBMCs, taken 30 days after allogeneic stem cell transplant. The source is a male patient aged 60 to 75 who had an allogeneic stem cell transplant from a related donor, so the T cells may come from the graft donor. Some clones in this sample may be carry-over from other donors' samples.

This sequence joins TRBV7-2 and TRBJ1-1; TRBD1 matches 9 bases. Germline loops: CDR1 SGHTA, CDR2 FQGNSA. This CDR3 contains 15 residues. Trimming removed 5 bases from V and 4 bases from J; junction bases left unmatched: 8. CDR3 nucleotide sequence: TGTGCCAGCAGCCTGGACAGGGGCTCGAGCACTGAAGCTTTCTTT. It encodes CASSLDRGSSTEAFF.

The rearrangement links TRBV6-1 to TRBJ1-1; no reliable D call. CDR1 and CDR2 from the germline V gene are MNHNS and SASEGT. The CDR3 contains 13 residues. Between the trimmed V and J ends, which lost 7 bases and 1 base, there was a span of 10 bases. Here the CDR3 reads CASKFERNTEAFF. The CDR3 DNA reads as TGTGCCAGCAAGTTTGAGAGGAACACTGAAGCTTTCTTT.

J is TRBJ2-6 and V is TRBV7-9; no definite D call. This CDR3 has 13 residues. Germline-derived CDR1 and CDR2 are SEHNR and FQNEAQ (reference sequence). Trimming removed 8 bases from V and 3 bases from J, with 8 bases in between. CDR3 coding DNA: TGTGCCAGCCAAGGGTTTGGGGCCAACGTCCTGACTTTC. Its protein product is CASQGFGANVLTF.

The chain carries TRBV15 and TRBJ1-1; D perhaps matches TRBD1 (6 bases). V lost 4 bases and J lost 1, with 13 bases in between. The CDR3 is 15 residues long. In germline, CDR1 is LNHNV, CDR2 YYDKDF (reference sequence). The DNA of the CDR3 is TGTGCCACCAGCATAGACTGGACAGCGAACACTGAAGCTTTCTTT. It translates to CATSIDWTANTEAFF.

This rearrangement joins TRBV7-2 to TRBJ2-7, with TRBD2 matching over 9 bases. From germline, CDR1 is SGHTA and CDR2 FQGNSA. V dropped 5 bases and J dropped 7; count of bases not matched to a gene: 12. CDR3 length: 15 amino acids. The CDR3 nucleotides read TGTGCCAGCAGCCCCCCAGCGGGGGGAGCCCCTGAGCAGTACTTC. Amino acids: CASSPPAGGAPEQYF.

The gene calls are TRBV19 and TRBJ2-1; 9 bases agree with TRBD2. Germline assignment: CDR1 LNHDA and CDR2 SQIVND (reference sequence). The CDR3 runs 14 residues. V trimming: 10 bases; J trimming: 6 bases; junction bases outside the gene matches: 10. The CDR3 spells CATRRGGPLNEQFF. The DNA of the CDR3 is TGTGCCACACGGCGGGGGGGCCCACTCAATGAGCAGTTCTTC.

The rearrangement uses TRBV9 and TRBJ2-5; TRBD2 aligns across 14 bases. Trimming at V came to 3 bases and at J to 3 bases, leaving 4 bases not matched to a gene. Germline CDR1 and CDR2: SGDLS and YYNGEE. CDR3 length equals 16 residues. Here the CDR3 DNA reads TGTGCCAGCAGCGGAGGGACTAGCGGGGGAGAAGAGACCCAGTACTTC. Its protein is CASSGGTSGGEETQYF. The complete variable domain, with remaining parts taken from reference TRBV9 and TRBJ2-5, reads DSGVTQTPKHLITATGQRVTLRCSPRSGDLSVYWYQQSLDQGLQFLIQYYNGEERAKGNILERFSAQQFPDLHSELNLSSLELGDSALYFCASSGGTSGGEETQYFGPGTRLLVL.

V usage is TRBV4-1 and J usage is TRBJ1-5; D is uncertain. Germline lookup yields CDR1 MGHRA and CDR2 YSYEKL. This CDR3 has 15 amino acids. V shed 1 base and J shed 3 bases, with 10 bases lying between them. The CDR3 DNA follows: TGCGCCAGCAGCCAAGTTTACAGCATCAATCAGCCCCAGCATTTT. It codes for CASSQVYSINQPQHF.

The CDR3 is CASSQETGLPSPLHF. CDR3 nucleotides: TGTGCCAGCAGCCAGGAGACAGGGCTTCCTTCACCCCTCCACTTT. The chain carries TRBV4-2 and TRBJ1-6, with 7 bases matching TRBD1. The germline gives CDR1 LGHNA, CDR2 YNFKEQ. This CDR3 contains 15 residues. Trimming removed 3 bases from V and 9 bases from J; junction bases left unmatched: 8.

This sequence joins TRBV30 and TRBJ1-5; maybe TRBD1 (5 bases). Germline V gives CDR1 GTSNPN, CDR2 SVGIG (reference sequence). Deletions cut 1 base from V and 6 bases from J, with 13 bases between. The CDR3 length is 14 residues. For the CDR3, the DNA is TGTGCCTGGAGTGGCCGGGGGAAGGGTCAGCCCCAGCATTTT. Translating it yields CAWSGRGKGQPQHF.

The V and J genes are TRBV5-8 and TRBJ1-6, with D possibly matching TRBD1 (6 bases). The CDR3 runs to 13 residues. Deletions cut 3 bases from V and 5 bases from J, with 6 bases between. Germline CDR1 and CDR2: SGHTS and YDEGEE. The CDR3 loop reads CASSYRDNSPLHF. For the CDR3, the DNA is TGTGCCAGCAGCTACAGGGATAATTCACCCCTCCACTTT.

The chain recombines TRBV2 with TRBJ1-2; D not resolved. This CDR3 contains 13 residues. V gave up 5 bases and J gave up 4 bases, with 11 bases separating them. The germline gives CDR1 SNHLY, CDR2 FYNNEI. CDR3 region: CASSLTQSYGYTF. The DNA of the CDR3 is TGTGCCAGCAGTCTGACGCAGAGCTATGGCTACACCTTC.

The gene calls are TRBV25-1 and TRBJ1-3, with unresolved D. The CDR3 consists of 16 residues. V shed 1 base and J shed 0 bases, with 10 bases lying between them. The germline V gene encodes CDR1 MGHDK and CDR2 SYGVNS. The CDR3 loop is CASSESDAGSGNTIYF. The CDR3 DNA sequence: TGTGCCAGCAGTGAATCGGACGCCGGCTCTGGAAACACCATATATTTT.

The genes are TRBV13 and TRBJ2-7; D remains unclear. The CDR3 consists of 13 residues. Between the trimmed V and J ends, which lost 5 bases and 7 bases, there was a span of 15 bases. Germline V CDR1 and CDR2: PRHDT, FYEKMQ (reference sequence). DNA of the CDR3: TGTGCCAGCAGCCGCCAAAATACCGGGGAGCAGTACTTC. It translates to CASSRQNTGEQYF. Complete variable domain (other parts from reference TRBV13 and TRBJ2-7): AAGVIQSPRHLIKEKRETATLKCYPIPRHDTVYWYQQGPGQDPQFLISFYEKMQSDKGSIPDRFSAQQFSDYHSELNMSSLELGDSALYFCASSRQNTGEQYFGPGTRLTVT.

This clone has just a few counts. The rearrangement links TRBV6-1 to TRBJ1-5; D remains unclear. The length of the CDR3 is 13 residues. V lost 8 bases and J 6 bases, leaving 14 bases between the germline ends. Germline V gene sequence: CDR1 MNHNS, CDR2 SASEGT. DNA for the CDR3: TGTGCCAGCGGCGGGATAACGGGTCAGCCCCAGCATTTT. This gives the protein CASGGITGQPQHF.

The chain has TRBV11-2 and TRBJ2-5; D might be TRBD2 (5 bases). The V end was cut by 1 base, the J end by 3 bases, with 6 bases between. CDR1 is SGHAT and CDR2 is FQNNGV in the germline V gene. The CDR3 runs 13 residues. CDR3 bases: TGTGCCAGCAGCTTAGGGCGGGAAGAGACCCAGTACTTC. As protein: CASSLGREETQYF.

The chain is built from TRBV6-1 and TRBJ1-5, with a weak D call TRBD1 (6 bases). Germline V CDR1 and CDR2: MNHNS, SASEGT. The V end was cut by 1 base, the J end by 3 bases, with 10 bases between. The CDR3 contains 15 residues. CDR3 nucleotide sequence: TGTGCCAGCAGTGAAGAGGGGGATCCCAATCAGCCCCAGCATTTT. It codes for CASSEEGDPNQPQHF.

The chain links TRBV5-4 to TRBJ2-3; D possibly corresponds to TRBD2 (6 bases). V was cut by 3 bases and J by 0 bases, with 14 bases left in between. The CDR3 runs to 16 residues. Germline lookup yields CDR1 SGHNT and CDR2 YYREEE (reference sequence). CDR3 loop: CASSWGLRTSTDTQYF. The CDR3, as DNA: TGTGCCAGCAGCTGGGGACTGAGGACTAGCACAGATACGCAGTATTTT.

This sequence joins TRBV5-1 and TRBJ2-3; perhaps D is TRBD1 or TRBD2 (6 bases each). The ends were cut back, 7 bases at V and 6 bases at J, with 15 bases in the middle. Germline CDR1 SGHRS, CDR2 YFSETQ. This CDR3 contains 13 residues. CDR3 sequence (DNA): TGCGCCAGCGGATCCTCGGGGGCGGATACGCAGTATTTT. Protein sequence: CASGSSGADTQYF.

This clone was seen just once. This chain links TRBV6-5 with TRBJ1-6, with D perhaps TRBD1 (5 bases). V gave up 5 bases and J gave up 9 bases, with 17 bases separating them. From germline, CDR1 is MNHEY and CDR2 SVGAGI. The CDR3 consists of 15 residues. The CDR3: CASSPPGLNFSPLHF. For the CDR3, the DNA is TGTGCCAGCAGTCCTCCGGGACTCAATTTTTCACCCCTCCACTTT.